Following are 24 T cell receptor beta chains from one sample sequenced in a study of blood T cell repertoires in COVID-19. The table came from immunoSEQ multiplex PCR; TCRdb's copy has only in-frame clones and leaves some out. The sample shows 250,000 to 300,000 clones, about 90% of them seen only once. The sequencing sample was made of peripheral blood. The receptors come from a woman aged 30 to 39 with COVID-19, enrolled during active disease.

This clone was seen just once. The rearrangement joins TRBV5-6 to TRBJ1-1; the match to TRBD1 covers 10 bases. The CDR3 extends over 14 amino acids. The V gene end was trimmed by 2 bases and the J gene end by 6 bases; junction bases not matched to a gene: 4. Germline-derived CDR1 and CDR2 are SGHDT and YYEEEE. CDR3 coding DNA: TGTGCCAGCAGCTTAACCGGGACAGGGGCTGAAGCTTTCTTT. It yields the protein CASSLTGTGAEAFF.

The genes are TRBV13 and TRBJ2-1; perhaps TRBD1 as D (5 bases). Trimming left V 5 bases short and J 3 bases short, with 11 bases between. The CDR3 spans 14 residues. Per the germline V gene, CDR1 is PRHDT and CDR2 is FYEKMQ (reference sequence). The CDR3 nucleotides are TGTGCCAGCAGCACGCGGACACACTACAATGAGCAGTTCTTC. This encodes CASSTRTHYNEQFF.

This clone was seen a few times. The chain uses TRBV11-2 and TRBJ2-7; D is perhaps TRBD2 (5 bases). V dropped 1 base and J dropped 0 bases, with 7 bases sitting between them. Germline lookup yields CDR1 SGHAT and CDR2 FQNNGV. The CDR3 runs 14 residues. CDR3 region: CASSLVRDSYEQYF. Here the CDR3 DNA reads TGTGCCAGCAGCTTAGTACGGGACTCCTACGAGCAGTACTTC.

The chain combines TRBV19 with TRBJ2-5, with TRBD2 matching over 12 bases. V was pared by 6 bases and J by 6 bases, with 11 bases of the junction left unmatched. From germline, CDR1 is LNHDA and CDR2 SQIVND (reference sequence). This CDR3 is 16 amino acids long. The CDR3 region has the DNA TGTGCCAGTAGCAGAGGACTAGCGGGGAACGCGAAGACCCAGTACTTC. Encoded protein: CASSRGLAGNAKTQYF.

The chain combines TRBV2 with TRBJ2-7, with D possibly being TRBD2 (5 bases). Germline-derived CDR1 and CDR2 are SNHLY and FYNNEI. Trimming stripped 7 bases from V and 2 bases from J, with 9 bases between. This CDR3 region has 12 residues. The chain's CDR3 is CASNPGTYEQYF. As DNA, the CDR3 is TGTGCCAGCAATCCCGGGACCTACGAGCAGTACTTC.

V and J are TRBV5-1 and TRBJ1-3; 7 bases match TRBD1. The V gene end was trimmed by 6 bases and the J gene end by 0 bases; junction bases not matched to a gene: 3. The CDR3 is made up of 14 amino acids. Germline V CDR1 and CDR2: SGHRS, YFSETQ. The CDR3 DNA reads as TGCGCCAGCACCCCAGGGGGCTCTGGAAACACCATATATTTT. This encodes CASTPGGSGNTIYF.

This chain connects TRBV7-9 to TRBJ2-5; the D is unclear. The CDR3 consists of 14 residues. V was cut by 7 bases and J by 4 bases, with 16 bases left in between. Germline CDR1 is SEHNR and CDR2 is FQNEAQ (reference sequence). For the CDR3, the DNA is TGTGCCAGCACCGAGATAGTGGTCTCAGAGACCCAGTACTTC. Translated, it gives CASTEIVVSETQYF.

The rearrangement joins TRBV12-3 or TRBV12-4 to TRBJ1-2; unclear D gene. Trimming cost V 6 bases and J 6 bases, with 5 bases left between them. The length of the CDR3 is 10 residues. CDR3 loop: CASSRNGYTF. The CDR3 nucleotides read TGTGCCAGCAGCCGTAATGGCTACACCTTC.

CDR3 coding DNA: TGTGCCAGCAGTTCCTTCGGGACAGCCTTTAATTCACCCCTCCACTTT. Translation gives CASSSFGTAFNSPLHF. The chain employs TRBV28 and TRBJ1-6, with TRBD1 matching over 7 bases. J gave up 6 bases and V 4 bases, and 9 bases lay outside the gene matches. This CDR3 is built from 16 residues. The germline V gene has CDR1 MDHEN and CDR2 SYDVKM.

V usage is TRBV25-1 and J usage is TRBJ1-5, with D uncertain. CDR1 and CDR2 (germline): MGHDK, SYGVNS. This CDR3 contains 14 residues. The V end was cut by 2 bases, the J end by 0 bases, with 5 bases between. The CDR3 nucleotides are TGTGCCAGCAGTGAAATATTTAGCAATCAGCCCCAGCATTTT. It encodes CASSEIFSNQPQHF.

This clone turned up a few times. The rearrangement joins TRBV4-1 to TRBJ1-2, with 8 bases that match TRBD1. The CDR3 is made up of 16 amino acids. Germline CDR1 reads MGHRA; CDR2 reads YSYEKL. Trimming took 4 bases from V and 4 from J; bases not matched to a gene: 11. The DNA of the CDR3 is TGCGCCAGCAGCCCACGGGACAGGTCAGGGTTCTATGGCTACACCTTC. The encoded protein is CASSPRDRSGFYGYTF.

The chain is built from TRBV3-1 (or the pseudogene TRBV3-2) and TRBJ2-1, with a tentative D call TRBD1 (6 bases). V lost 0 bases to trimming and J lost 9 bases, with 12 bases between them. This CDR3 has 14 residues. Per the germline V gene, CDR1 is LGHDT and CDR2 is YNNKEL (reference sequence). CDR3: CASSQDYKGGEQFF. CDR3 DNA: TGTGCCAGCAGCCAAGATTATAAAGGGGGTGAGCAGTTCTTC.

This clone was observed a single time. This chain links TRBV5-1 with TRBJ2-3; 14 nucleotides line up with TRBD2. The V segment lost 3 bases and the J segment 0 bases; nucleotides outside the gene matches: 3. This CDR3 region has 17 residues. Per germline, CDR1 SGHRS and CDR2 YFSETQ. CDR3 residues: CASSSGLAGASTDTQYF. The DNA for the CDR3 is TGCGCCAGCAGCTCGGGACTAGCGGGGGCTAGCACAGATACGCAGTATTTT.

On this clone itself: Only one base separates this from a far larger clonotype, so it likely reflects a read error. The V and J genes are TRBV6-2 or TRBV6-3 and TRBJ2-7; 7 positions match TRBD1. J was trimmed by 0 bases and V by 4 bases; bases with no gene match: 0. CDR1 is MNHEY and CDR2 is SVGEGT in the germline V gene. This CDR3 spans 13 amino acids. The CDR3 here is CASSWDSSYEQYF. CDR3 nucleotide sequence: TGTGCCAGCAGTTGGGACAGCTCCTACGAGCAGTACTTC.

This chain links TRBV6-5 with TRBJ2-1, with D perhaps TRBD2 (6 bases). The CDR3 has 15 amino acids. CDR1 is MNHEY and CDR2 is SVGAGI in the germline V gene. V lost 1 base to trimming and J lost 2 bases, with 9 bases between them. The CDR3 DNA sequence: TGTGCCAGCAGTTACTTGGGGGGTCCCTACAATGAGCAGTTCTTC. Translated: CASSYLGGPYNEQFF.

Here the CDR3 reads CASSWGSSYEQYF. Here the CDR3 DNA reads TGTGCCAGCAGTTGGGGCAGCTCCTACGAGCAGTACTTC. The rearrangement uses TRBV27 and TRBJ2-7; tentative D call: TRBD1 (5 bases). V shed 4 bases and J shed 0 bases, with 7 bases lying between them. Germline values: CDR1 MNHEY, CDR2 SMNVEV (reference sequence). This CDR3 contains 13 residues.

This clone was seen a single time. The chain has TRBV4-1 and TRBJ2-3; no reliable D call. CDR3 length: 14 residues. V lost 4 bases and J lost 5, with 13 bases in between. The germline V gene has CDR1 MGHRA and CDR2 YSYEKL. As DNA, the CDR3 is TGCGCCAGCAGCCGGGCAAGCTCCCGAGATACGCAGTATTTT. Protein: CASSRASSRDTQYF.

The chain combines TRBV10-2 with TRBJ2-1; D perhaps matches TRBD2 (6 bases). V was trimmed by 6 bases and J by 0 bases, leaving 15 bases between them. The germline V gene encodes CDR1 WSHSY and CDR2 SAAADI. This CDR3 is 16 amino acids long. CDR3 residues: CASSPGDTSSYNEQFF. In nucleotides, the CDR3 is TGCGCCAGCAGCCCGGGGGATACTAGCTCCTACAATGAGCAGTTCTTC.

This chain uses TRBV18 with TRBJ2-7, with D tentatively TRBD1 (6 bases). The CDR3 length is 13 residues. Per germline, CDR1 KGHSH and CDR2 LQKENI. Trimming removed 3 bases at V and 10 bases at J, with 16 bases between. The CDR3 DNA reads TGTGCCAGCTCACCCTCGCAGGGGTGGGTACAGTACTTC. Translation: CASSPSQGWVQYF.

The gene calls are TRBV7-9 and TRBJ1-2; maybe TRBD1 (5 bases). The V gene lost 6 bases and the J gene lost 1 base, with 18 bases spanning the gap. Per germline, CDR1 SEHNR and CDR2 FQNEAQ (reference sequence). The CDR3 consists of 16 residues. The CDR3 spells CASSIGAGGVNYGYTF. Here the CDR3 DNA reads TGTGCCAGCAGTATAGGGGCGGGGGGTGTTAACTATGGCTACACCTTC.

Concerning this clone: The same CDR3 is also encoded by other DNA sequences in this sample. The J gene is TRBJ2-5, the V gene TRBV5-1; TRBD2 agrees at 14 bases. V trimming: 4 bases; J trimming: 3 bases; junction bases outside the gene matches: 5. Germline V gene sequence: CDR1 SGHRS, CDR2 YFSETQ. This CDR3 is built from 16 residues. The CDR3 bases are TGCGCCAGCAGCCTGGGGACTAGCGGGGGTGAAGAGACCCAGTACTTC. This sequence encodes CASSLGTSGGEETQYF.

The chain is built from TRBV4-1 and TRBJ1-2; D is perhaps TRBD1 (6 bases). Germline V CDR1 and CDR2: MGHRA, YSYEKL. This CDR3 comprises 17 residues. Trimming took off 3 bases at V and 0 bases at J, with 17 bases between the two ends. CDR3 in DNA: TGCGCCAGCAGCCACCCCCAACAAACAGGGTCTAACTATGGCTACACCTTC. Residues: CASSHPQQTGSNYGYTF.

The V and J genes are TRBV12-3 or TRBV12-4 and TRBJ1-5; D unclear. The CDR3 totals 11 residues. V shed 3 bases and J shed 11 bases, with 8 bases lying between them. CDR3: CASSFSGTQHF. In DNA, the CDR3 is TGTGCCAGCAGTTTCTCGGGAACCCAGCATTTT.

This chain connects TRBV11-1 to TRBJ2-1; TRBD2 matches 11 bases. CDR1 SGHAT and CDR2 FQDESV come from the germline V gene (reference sequence). The junction had 3 bases not matched to a gene; V was cut back by 1 base and J by 7 bases. This CDR3 is 15 amino acids long. CDR3 sequence reads: CASSLEASGGNEQFF. The CDR3 DNA follows: TGTGCCAGCAGCTTAGAGGCTAGCGGGGGGAATGAGCAGTTCTTC.